One and the same sample provided the 28 T cell receptor beta chains below, sequenced in a study of blood T cell repertoires in COVID-19. Method: immunoSEQ multiplex PCR; TCRdb's copy keeps in-frame clones and lacks some. The table includes some 150,000 clones, less than 90% detected once. Sequencing was performed on PBMCs or T cells enriched from blood (not recorded which). These receptors all come from a woman aged 50 to 60 who had been exposed to COVID-19.

The rearrangement links TRBV6-2 or TRBV6-3 to TRBJ2-7, with TRBD1 as a possible D gene (6 bases). The CDR3 runs 13 residues. Germline V gives CDR1 MNHEY, CDR2 SVGEGT. Trimming cost V 5 bases and J 4 bases, with 12 bases left between them. The CDR3 coding sequence is TGTGCCAGCAGTCCCACAGGGAATTACGAGCAGTACTTC. Residues: CASSPTGNYEQYF.

The CDR3 here is CASSLEVTGEQYF. CDR3 nucleotides: TGTGCCAGCAGCTTGGAGGTGACAGGGGAGCAGTACTTC. The rearrangement uses TRBV5-6 and TRBJ2-7; 7 bases line up with TRBD1. This CDR3 has 13 amino acids. With 0 bases clipped from V and 7 bases from J, the junction kept 4 bases outside the gene matches. Germline CDR1 reads SGHDT; CDR2 reads YYEEEE.

The chain links TRBV11-2 to TRBJ2-7; 7 positions agree with TRBD1. V lost 3 bases, J lost 2 bases, and 7 bases stayed unmatched. The germline V gene encodes CDR1 SGHAT and CDR2 FQNNGV. This CDR3 contains 15 residues. The CDR3 reads CASSLSGGQAYEQYF. The CDR3 coding sequence is TGTGCCAGCAGCTTGTCAGGAGGACAGGCCTACGAGCAGTACTTC.

The rearrangement uses TRBV7-2 and TRBJ1-1; weak D call: TRBD1 (6 bases). Germline lookup yields CDR1 SGHTA and CDR2 FQGNSA. The V end was cut by 5 bases, the J end by 1 base, with 11 bases between. This CDR3 is built from 14 residues. The CDR3 coding sequence is TGTGCCAGCAGCCCCGACAGGCCGAACACTGAAGCTTTCTTT. Its translation: CASSPDRPNTEAFF.

V gene TRBV30 combines with J gene TRBJ1-1; D is ambiguous. CDR1 and CDR2 (germline): GTSNPN, SVGIG (reference sequence). The CDR3 has 10 amino acids. Trimming took 6 bases from V and 6 from J, leaving 8 bases between them. The CDR3, as DNA: TGTGCCTGTCAGGTCCCTGAAGCTTTCTTT. It translates to CACQVPEAFF.

The rearrangement links TRBV23-1 to TRBJ2-7; 8 nucleotides align to TRBD1. TRBV23-1 is reported as an ORF; its role is uncertain. V shed 6 bases, J shed 2 bases, and the junction held 6 bases outside the gene matches. This CDR3 has 14 residues. CDR3: CASSQMDRAYEQYF. The DNA for the CDR3 is TGCGCCAGCAGCCAAATGGACAGGGCCTACGAGCAGTACTTC.

This chain joins TRBV6-5 and TRBJ2-1; D perhaps matches TRBD2 (5 bases). Trimming stripped 4 bases from V and 3 bases from J, with 10 bases between. The length of the CDR3 is 14 residues. Germline V gene sequence: CDR1 MNHEY, CDR2 SVGAGI. DNA for the CDR3: TGTGCCAGCAGTTCTGGACTGAACTACAATGAGCAGTTCTTC. This translates into CASSSGLNYNEQFF.

The gene calls are TRBV2 and TRBJ2-2, with no clear D. The length of the CDR3 is 13 residues. From germline, CDR1 is SNHLY and CDR2 FYNNEI. The V end was cut by 9 bases, the J end by 0 bases, with 8 bases between. CDR3 bases: TGTGCCAGGCGTTTATCGAACACCGGGGAGCTGTTTTTT. Its protein is CARRLSNTGELFF.

This sequence joins TRBV2 and TRBJ1-6, with 9 bases matching TRBD1. V gave up 1 base and J gave up 4 bases; unmatched junction bases: 2. The germline gives CDR1 SNHLY, CDR2 FYNNEI. This CDR3 has 16 amino acids. The CDR3: CASSEVGTGYNSPLHF. The DNA of the CDR3 is TGTGCCAGCAGTGAAGTGGGGACAGGGTATAATTCACCCCTCCACTTT.

V gene TRBV20-1 combines with J gene TRBJ2-5; D perhaps matches TRBD1 (6 bases). The CDR3 extends over 15 amino acids. The germline V and J ends were trimmed by 3 bases and 5 bases, with 19 bases remaining between them. The V gene's germline CDR1 is DFQATT and CDR2 SNEGSKA (reference sequence). The CDR3 loop is CSASLSWGQRETQYF. DNA for the CDR3: TGCAGTGCTAGTCTTAGCTGGGGGCAGAGGGAGACCCAGTACTTC.

This sequence joins TRBV4-1 and TRBJ2-7; TRBD2 might be the D (5 bases). Germline CDR1 MGHRA, CDR2 YSYEKL. The CDR3 is made up of 16 amino acids. Between the trimmed V and J ends, which lost 4 bases and 2 bases, there was a span of 18 bases. The CDR3 DNA is TGCGCCAGCAGCCCCATCGAGGGTGGGAGCCCCTACGAGCAGTACTTC. Its protein is CASSPIEGGSPYEQYF.

The gene calls are TRBV5-1 and TRBJ2-7; the D gene is possibly TRBD1 (6 bases). This CDR3 is 14 amino acids long. Per germline, CDR1 SGHRS and CDR2 YFSETQ. Trimming took off 5 bases at V and 2 bases at J, with 14 bases between the two ends. CDR3: CASRQGGQTYEQYF. DNA for the CDR3: TGCGCCAGCAGGCAAGGAGGACAGACCTACGAGCAGTACTTC.

This rearrangement joins TRBV6-5 to TRBJ1-2; 8 nucleotides align to TRBD1. V shed 6 bases, J shed 7 bases, and the junction held 7 bases outside the gene matches. The CDR3 length is 13 residues. Germline V lookup: CDR1 MNHEY, CDR2 SVGAGI. This CDR3 is CASSNRGGFGYTF. The CDR3 DNA follows: TGTGCCAGCAGCAACAGGGGGGGCTTTGGCTACACCTTC.

This clone was detected once. CDR3 protein: CASSLARTQGGYTF. For the CDR3, the DNA is TGTGCCAGCAGCTTAGCTCGGACACAGGGTGGCTACACCTTC. This chain links TRBV7-9 with TRBJ1-2; weak D call: TRBD1 (6 bases). In germline, CDR1 is SEHNR, CDR2 FQNEAQ (reference sequence). This CDR3 has 14 residues. V gave up 0 bases and J gave up 7 bases, with 12 bases separating them.

The genes are TRBV6-2 or TRBV6-3 and TRBJ1-3, with D hard to call. The germline V gene has CDR1 MNHEY and CDR2 SVGEGT. This CDR3 region has 15 residues. V lost 6 bases and J lost 0, with 12 bases in between. CDR3 sequence (DNA): TGTGCCAGCAGCCCTAGCGGAGTCTCTGGAAACACCATATATTTT. Residues: CASSPSGVSGNTIYF.

Only a few counts were recorded for this clone. The chain has TRBV19 and TRBJ1-6, with D possibly being TRBD1 (5 bases). The CDR3 covers 14 residues. The germline gives CDR1 LNHDA, CDR2 SQIVND (reference sequence). Trimming took off 3 bases at V and 9 bases at J, with 12 bases between the two ends. In nucleotides, the CDR3 is TGTGCCAGTAGTATGCCGGGGAGGGGTTCACCCCTCCACTTT. Its protein is CASSMPGRGSPLHF.

The chain joins TRBV7-2 to TRBJ2-3; D not resolved. Germline CDR1 SGHTA, CDR2 FQGNSA. V lost 2 bases and J lost 1, with 13 bases in between. This CDR3 has 16 amino acids. DNA of the CDR3: TGTGCCAGCAGCTTAAACACGGGTCTCCGCACAGATACGCAGTATTTT. Encoded protein: CASSLNTGLRTDTQYF.

This sequence joins TRBV28 and TRBJ2-3; D might be TRBD2 (5 bases). The CDR3 has 14 residues. CDR1 and CDR2 (germline): MDHEN, SYDVKM. Trimming took 6 bases from V and 4 from J, leaving 14 bases between them. CDR3 coding DNA: TGTGCCAGCAGGGGCTTTCTCGGGGCAGATACGCAGTATTTT. This codes for CASRGFLGADTQYF.

This clone came up once. The genes are TRBV5-6 and TRBJ2-7, with a weak D call TRBD1 (5 bases). The CDR3 runs 16 residues. Germline assignment: CDR1 SGHDT and CDR2 YYEEEE. Between the trimmed V and J ends, which lost 0 bases and 2 bases, there was a span of 15 bases. The CDR3 DNA follows: TGTGCCAGCAGCTTGGGAACTAAGGGGTGGGCCTACGAGCAGTACTTC. Its protein product is CASSLGTKGWAYEQYF.

The chain links TRBV4-1 to TRBJ1-2; TRBD1 might be the D (6 bases). CDR1 MGHRA and CDR2 YSYEKL come from the germline V gene. With 0 bases removed from V and 4 bases from J, the gap between germline ends came to 12 bases. This CDR3 has 15 amino acids. The CDR3 DNA reads TGCGCCAGCAGCCAAGATACGGGGGGCGGCTATGGCTACACCTTC. Its protein product is CASSQDTGGGYGYTF.

The V call is TRBV12-3 or TRBV12-4, the J call TRBJ2-2; D is uncertain. The ends were cut back, 7 bases at V and 4 bases at J, with 10 bases in the middle. This CDR3 has 13 amino acids. CDR3 sequence reads: CASTLVSTGELFF. The CDR3 DNA follows: TGTGCCAGCACCCTAGTCTCCACCGGGGAGCTGTTTTTT.

The rearrangement joins TRBV11-2 to TRBJ2-5; D may be TRBD1 (5 bases). The CDR3 is 14 residues long. Per the germline V gene, CDR1 is SGHAT and CDR2 is FQNNGV. V was pared by 1 base and J by 8 bases, with 14 bases between. CDR3 protein: CASSLGGGTSTQYF. DNA for the CDR3: TGTGCCAGCAGCTTAGGGGGCGGAACCTCCACCCAGTACTTC.

The chain is built from TRBV16 and TRBJ1-2; D not resolved. Trimming cost V 5 bases and J 11 bases, with 18 bases left between them. This CDR3 is 13 amino acids long. Germline V gene sequence: CDR1 KGHSY, CDR2 FQNENV. CDR3 sequence: CASSLTRDVTYTF. In DNA, the CDR3 is TGTGCCAGCAGCTTAACCCGGGATGTTACATACACCTTC. Full variable domain (missing parts from reference TRBV16 and TRBJ1-2): GEEVAQTPKHLVRGEGQKAKLYCAPIKGHSYVFWYQQVLKNEFKFLISFQNENVFDETGMPKERFSAKCLPNSPCSLEIQATKLEDSAVYFCASSLTRDVTYTFGSGTRLTVV.

The chain uses TRBV5-1 and TRBJ2-7; 7 bases fit TRBD1. CDR1 and CDR2 from the germline V gene are SGHRS and YFSETQ. Unmatched junction bases numbered 4, after V lost 0 bases and J lost 4 bases. This CDR3 contains 14 residues. The CDR3 loop is CASSLGQGWYEQYF. CDR3 DNA: TGCGCCAGCAGCTTGGGACAGGGATGGTACGAGCAGTACTTC.

The J gene is TRBJ2-7, the V gene TRBV12-3 or TRBV12-4; D may be TRBD2 (6 bases). The CDR3 totals 12 residues. The V gene lost 2 bases and the J gene lost 4 bases, with 6 bases spanning the gap. CDR3: CASSLRGYEQYF. The CDR3 bases are TGTGCCAGCAGTTTACGGGGGTACGAGCAGTACTTC.

The table lists this clone with a few counts. The chain links TRBV5-6 to TRBJ1-5; D not certain. The CDR3 is 14 residues long. Germline CDR1 and CDR2: SGHDT and YYEEEE. Trimming took 0 bases from V and 4 from J, leaving 8 bases between them. The CDR3 reads CASSLVAGNQPQHF. Written as DNA, the CDR3 is TGTGCCAGCAGCTTGGTGGCAGGTAATCAGCCCCAGCATTTT.

This clone occurred once. V usage is TRBV11-2 and J usage is TRBJ2-7; 10 bases align to TRBD2. With 3 bases clipped from V and 6 bases from J, the junction kept 2 bases outside the gene matches. Germline-derived CDR1 and CDR2 are SGHAT and FQNNGV. CDR3 length: 13 amino acids. CDR3 residues: CASSFGLAAEQYF. The CDR3 bases are TGTGCCAGCAGCTTTGGACTAGCGGCCGAGCAGTACTTC.

The rearrangement links TRBV19 to TRBJ1-1; 9 bases are shared with TRBD1. J was trimmed by 6 bases and V by 2 bases; bases with no gene match: 7. The germline V gene has CDR1 LNHDA and CDR2 SQIVND (reference sequence). The CDR3 sequence is 15 residues long. The DNA of the CDR3 is TGTGCCAGTAGTATAACCGGGACAGGGCGGCCTGAAGCTTTCTTT. Its protein product is CASSITGTGRPEAFF.